This T cell receptor beta chain derives from a study of pediatric ulcerative colitis. Notes on the study in general: No controls had the two rectal clonotypes shared by ulcerative colitis patients. This repertoire reflects total lymphocytes rather than subpopulations like regulatory T cells. Blood samples from a couple of patients yielded substantially fewer templates and were excluded from blood-rectal overlap analysis.

The rectum was sampled with one to two pinch biopsies at colonoscopy. No immunosuppressive drugs were given to ulcerative colitis patients before diagnostic colonoscopy. For this clone: Its cognate antigen is unknown.

The data were produced by immunoSEQ multiplex PCR, yet TCRdb's version contains in-frame clones alone and is incomplete. The data show some 50,000 clones, with more than 60% seen just once and roughly 3.4% held by the top ten. There are 17 residues in the CDR3. Germline V gene lookup returns CDR1 WSHSY and CDR2 SAAADI. V shed 3 bases, J shed 0 bases, and the junction held 9 bases outside the gene matches. The clonotype originates from a girl under 18 with moderate ulcerative colitis. Sequences were obtained from gut tissue. The chain links TRBV10-2 to TRBJ2-5; the match to TRBD1 covers 8 bases. The CDR3 reads CASSESRDRIYQETQYF. The CDR3 DNA is TGCGCCAGCAGTGAATCCCGGGACAGGATTTACCAAGAGACCCAGTACTTC.